The 31 T cell receptor beta chains below come from one sample, sequenced in a study of cytomegalovirus exposure and HLA in healthy donors. PCR was performed using 60 Vbeta and 13 Jbeta primers. Sequencing used immunoSEQ multiplex PCR; TCRdb keeps in-frame clones, though not all of them. Here the sample spans approximately 260,000 clones, around 90% being singletons. The source material was PBMCs. Every receptor here comes from a girl aged 2-15 years in good health and CMV-seronegative.

CDR3 nucleotide sequence: TGTGCCAGTACCGGGACTAGCGGGAGGTACGACTACAATGAGCAGTTCTTC. This encodes CASTGTSGRYDYNEQFF. The chain joins TRBV2 to TRBJ2-1; TRBD2 agrees at 15 bases. V shed 9 bases and J 3 bases; nucleotides not matched to a gene: 9. Germline V gene data show CDR1 as SNHLY and CDR2 as FYNNEI. This CDR3 region has 17 residues.

The chain couples TRBV5-1 to TRBJ2-1; D is perhaps TRBD1 (6 bases). The CDR3 runs to 12 residues. Trimming pared 2 bases from V and 8 bases from J, leaving 8 bases between. Germline lookup yields CDR1 SGHRS and CDR2 YFSETQ. The CDR3 reads CASSFYRDEQFF. In DNA form, the CDR3 reads TGCGCCAGCAGCTTCTACAGGGATGAGCAGTTCTTC.

The V and J genes are TRBV7-9 and TRBJ2-1; TRBD2 matches 8 bases. J gave up 7 bases and V 3 bases, and 14 bases lay outside the gene matches. The CDR3 spans 17 residues. Germline V gives CDR1 SEHNR, CDR2 FQNEAQ (reference sequence). CDR3 in DNA: TGTGCCAGCAGCTTTAGCATGGGACTAGAAGGGAGAAATGAGCAGTTCTTC. This encodes CASSFSMGLEGRNEQFF.

V is TRBV4-2 and J is TRBJ2-1; 9 nucleotides line up with TRBD2. Trimming cost V 3 bases and J 5 bases; bases outside gene matches: 8. The CDR3 loop spans 16 amino acids. Looked up from germline, CDR1 is LGHNA and CDR2 is YNFKEQ. The CDR3 region is CASSHAAGGLDNEQFF. CDR3 DNA: TGTGCCAGCAGCCACGCAGCGGGGGGACTCGACAATGAGCAGTTCTTC.

V and J are TRBV29-1 and TRBJ2-2, with 9 positions matching TRBD1. Germline V gene lookup returns CDR1 SQVTM and CDR2 ANQGSEA. The J segment lost 5 bases and the V segment lost 2 bases, leaving 6 bases of the junction unmatched. The CDR3 is 15 amino acids. CDR3 coding DNA: TGCAGCGTTGAAACAGGGGGCACGCGTACCGGGGAGCTGTTTTTT. This codes for CSVETGGTRTGELFF.

CDR3 in amino acids: CASSPSWRQGVGETQYF. For the CDR3, the DNA is TGTGCCAGCTCACCATCGTGGAGACAGGGGGTTGGAGAGACCCAGTACTTC. V gene TRBV18 combines with J gene TRBJ2-5; 9 nucleotides agree with TRBD1. V gave up 2 bases and J gave up 4 bases; unmatched junction bases: 11. CDR1 is KGHSH, CDR2 LQKENI, per germline. This CDR3 has 17 residues.

The chain joins TRBV6-5 to TRBJ1-2, with 7 bases fitting TRBD1. J lost 2 bases, V lost 6 bases, and 6 bases had no gene match. The CDR3 extends over 14 amino acids. Germline V gene data show CDR1 as MNHEY and CDR2 as SVGAGI. The CDR3 loop is CASRRPTGNYGYTF. The CDR3, as DNA: TGTGCCAGCAGGCGGCCGACAGGGAACTATGGCTACACCTTC.

V and J are TRBV19 and TRBJ2-1; 10 positions agree with TRBD2. The CDR3 consists of 14 residues. The junction had 10 bases not matched to a gene; V was cut back by 8 bases and J by 9 bases. Germline V gene data show CDR1 as LNHDA and CDR2 as SQIVND (reference sequence). This CDR3 reads CASEVAGGSSEQFF. In nucleotides, the CDR3 is TGTGCCAGTGAAGTAGCGGGGGGTTCGTCTGAGCAGTTCTTC.

The chain uses TRBV6-1 and TRBJ2-5; no definite D call. The J call may be in error: the DNA end matches TRBJ2-7 better. This CDR3 contains 11 residues. The germline gives CDR1 MNHNS, CDR2 SASEGT. CDR3 loop: CASSVSYEQYF. The DNA for the CDR3 is TGTGCCAGCAGTGTTAGCTACGAGCAGTACTTC.

The gene calls are TRBV5-5 and TRBJ2-7; 10 bases map to TRBD2. J lost 2 bases, V lost 3 bases, and 11 bases had no gene match. The germline V gene encodes CDR1 SGHKS and CDR2 YYEKEE (reference sequence). This CDR3 contains 17 residues. In DNA, the CDR3 is TGTGCCAGCAGCTCGCCGGCGTCTAGCGGGGGAGCCTACGAGCAGTACTTC. It encodes CASSSPASSGGAYEQYF.

The chain carries TRBV6-5 and TRBJ2-5; TRBD1 agrees at 12 bases. This CDR3 spans 15 amino acids. Germline loops: CDR1 MNHEY, CDR2 SVGAGI. The V gene end was trimmed by 4 bases and the J gene end by 5 bases; junction bases not matched to a gene: 5. The DNA for the CDR3 is TGTGCCAGCAGTTTCGGGACAGGGGGCCTGGAGACCCAGTACTTC. It specifies CASSFGTGGLETQYF.

This clone was observed a single time. This chain uses TRBV19 with TRBJ2-7; TRBD2 aligns across 13 bases. The CDR3 length is 15 residues. Germline CDR1 is LNHDA and CDR2 is SQIVND (reference sequence). The J segment lost 2 bases and the V segment lost 6 bases, leaving 4 bases of the junction unmatched. CDR3 bases: TGTGCCAGTAGCGCACTAGCGGGAGGGCCCTACGAGCAGTACTTC. Translated: CASSALAGGPYEQYF.

Here the CDR3 DNA reads TGTGCCTGGGATGAGGGGGGGGCGGGCTCGTACGAGCAGTACTTC. Translating gives CAWDEGGAGSYEQYF. The chain employs TRBV30 and TRBJ2-5; weak D call: TRBD2 (7 bases). TRBJ2-7 explains the end of the DNA better; the J call may be wrong. The CDR3 has 15 amino acids. CDR1 is GTSNPN, CDR2 SVGIG, per germline (reference sequence).

The rearrangement joins TRBV11-2 to TRBJ2-7; D is possibly TRBD1 (5 bases). The V and J ends lost 5 bases and 5 bases respectively, with 16 bases between them. In germline, CDR1 is SGHAT, CDR2 FQNNGV. The CDR3 runs to 14 residues. CDR3 loop: CASSPRASGDEQYF. Written as DNA, the CDR3 is TGTGCCAGCAGCCCCAGGGCTTCGGGCGACGAGCAGTACTTC.

The rearrangement uses TRBV5-4 and TRBJ2-7, with TRBD1 matching 7 bases. The V and J ends lost 4 bases and 2 bases, in that order; junction bases with no gene match: 6. The CDR3 sequence is 14 residues long. Per germline, CDR1 SGHNT and CDR2 YYREEE (reference sequence). CDR3 region: CASSGTALPYEQYF. CDR3 sequence (DNA): TGTGCCAGCAGCGGGACAGCCCTTCCCTACGAGCAGTACTTC.

This clone was counted between two and nine times. V usage is TRBV4-1 and J usage is TRBJ1-2, with 8 nucleotides matching TRBD1. After removal of 3 bases from V and 7 bases from J, the junction contained 7 bases not matched to a gene. The CDR3 runs 14 residues. CDR1 is MGHRA, CDR2 YSYEKL, per germline. CDR3 nucleotides: TGCGCCAGCAGCCAGGCAGGGGGCGCGTTTGGCTACACCTTC. Protein product: CASSQAGGAFGYTF.

The chain is built from TRBV5-4 and TRBJ2-7; D possibly corresponds to TRBD2 (7 bases). This CDR3 is built from 16 residues. Trimming shortened V by 2 bases and J by 3 bases, and 18 bases separated the two germline ends. Germline lookup yields CDR1 SGHNT and CDR2 YYREEE (reference sequence). The CDR3 DNA sequence: TGTGCCAGCAGCTTAGGGGGGGGATCCGTATTCTACGAGCAGTACTTC. This codes for CASSLGGGSVFYEQYF.

The chain employs TRBV28 and TRBJ1-3; unclear D gene. Looked up from germline, CDR1 is MDHEN and CDR2 is SYDVKM. This CDR3 is built from 15 residues. V was clipped by 6 bases and J by 2 bases, with 14 bases between them. This CDR3 is CASSLSGLAGNTIYF. In DNA, the CDR3 is TGTGCCAGCAGCCTCTCCGGACTGGCTGGAAACACCATATATTTT.

Of note for this clone: The same CDR3 arises from other DNA sequences in this sample as well. The chain joins TRBV29-1 to TRBJ2-7; 7 bases align to TRBD1. Germline V gene data show CDR1 as SQVTM and CDR2 as ANQGSEA. The CDR3 contains 12 residues. The J segment lost 2 bases and the V segment lost 5 bases, leaving 3 bases of the junction unmatched. The CDR3 coding sequence is TGCAGCGTTCGGACAGGAACCTACGAGCAGTACTTC. Translated, it gives CSVRTGTYEQYF.

The gene calls are TRBV6-5 and TRBJ1-2, with D perhaps TRBD1 (6 bases). Germline V gene data show CDR1 as MNHEY and CDR2 as SVGAGI. This CDR3 has 15 residues. Trimming pared 0 bases from V and 6 bases from J, leaving 14 bases between. CDR3 in amino acids: CASSYSVGGGNGYTF. As DNA, the CDR3 is TGTGCCAGCAGTTACTCGGTCGGGGGGGGCAATGGCTACACCTTC.

J is TRBJ2-3 and V is TRBV7-8; 8 nucleotides match TRBD2. Germline loops: CDR1 SGHVS, CDR2 FQNEAQ. The CDR3 is 16 residues long. V dropped 0 bases and J dropped 4; count of bases not matched to a gene: 6. CDR3 in DNA: TGTGCCAGCAGCTTAGCGGTCGTCGGGGGGGCAGATACGCAGTATTTT. It is translated as CASSLAVVGGADTQYF.

The rearrangement uses TRBV13 and TRBJ2-2; 8 positions match TRBD1. CDR1 is PRHDT and CDR2 is FYEKMQ in the germline V gene (reference sequence). The CDR3 consists of 16 residues. V lost 5 bases to trimming and J lost 1 base; unmatched junction nucleotides: 6. CDR3 nucleotides: TGTGCCAGCAGCCCTACCGGGACAGGGAACACCGGGGAGCTGTTTTTT. This codes for CASSPTGTGNTGELFF.

As concerns this clone: At one of its ends the junction is not consistent with the germline gene, which may arise from a read error. The chain uses TRBV7-9 and TRBJ2-1; 7 bases are shared with TRBD2. The CDR3 contains 16 residues. The V gene's germline CDR1 is SEHNR and CDR2 FQNEAQ (reference sequence). CDR3 DNA sequence: TGTTCCAGCAGACGTGAAGGGAGGGGCACCTACAATGAGCAGTTCTTC. Its translation is CSSRREGRGTYNEQFF.

This rearrangement joins TRBV6-5 to TRBJ2-7; TRBD2 is a possible D gene (6 bases). The ends were cut back, 6 bases at V and 0 bases at J, with 15 bases in the middle. This CDR3 contains 15 residues. Germline CDR1 reads MNHEY; CDR2 reads SVGAGI. The CDR3 DNA is TGTGCCAGCAGAACCTCTAGCGTGAGCTCCTACGAGCAGTACTTC. This translates into CASRTSSVSSYEQYF.

This clone is a singleton in its sample. Written as DNA, the CDR3 is TGTGCCAGCAGCTTGAGGGACAGGACGTACAATAGCAATCAGCCCCAGCATTTT. Protein product: CASSLRDRTYNSNQPQHF. The V gene is TRBV12-1, the J gene TRBJ1-5; the table's TRBD1 call for D was not verified on the DNA. TRBV12-1 is labeled a pseudogene. The CDR3 covers 18 residues.

This rearrangement joins TRBV18 to TRBJ2-5; TRBD2 aligns across 7 bases. The CDR3 runs to 15 residues. With 2 bases clipped from V and 3 bases from J, the junction kept 6 bases outside the gene matches. Germline V gene sequence: CDR1 KGHSH, CDR2 LQKENI. The CDR3 sequence: CASSPVSGGEETQYF. The CDR3 nucleotides are TGTGCCAGCTCACCAGTGTCGGGAGGAGAAGAGACCCAGTACTTC.

The chain has TRBV18 and TRBJ2-2; 12 bases map to TRBD2. Germline lookup yields CDR1 KGHSH and CDR2 LQKENI. This CDR3 is built from 16 residues. The J segment lost 3 bases and the V segment lost 3 bases, leaving 2 bases of the junction unmatched. The CDR3 sequence is CASSPGLAGYTGELFF. DNA for the CDR3: TGTGCCAGCTCACCCGGACTAGCGGGGTACACCGGGGAGCTGTTTTTT.

This chain uses TRBV5-1 with TRBJ2-4, with 10 bases lining up with TRBD1. V lost 4 bases and J lost 0; bases outside the gene matches: 13. CDR1 SGHRS and CDR2 YFSETQ come from the germline V gene. The CDR3 is 19 amino acids. This CDR3 is CASSPLTGTGDLAKNIQYF. The DNA of the CDR3 is TGCGCCAGCAGCCCGTTGACCGGGACAGGGGATTTAGCCAAAAACATTCAGTACTTC.

The chain links TRBV5-4 to TRBJ2-3; tentatively, D is TRBD1 (5 bases). Trimming took off 4 bases at V and 3 bases at J, with 18 bases between the two ends. This CDR3 comprises 16 residues. CDR1 is SGHNT, CDR2 YYREEE, per germline (reference sequence). The CDR3 reads CASSAVGRYQTDTQYF. CDR3 DNA: TGTGCCAGCAGCGCGGTGGGGCGGTATCAGACAGATACGCAGTATTTT.

The chain couples TRBV2 to TRBJ1-4; 7 bases align to TRBD1. Trimming took 4 bases from V and 4 from J; bases not matched to a gene: 6. The germline CDR1 and CDR2 sequences are SNHLY and FYNNEI. This CDR3 is 15 amino acids long. The CDR3, as DNA: TGTGCCAGCAGTGCCACTCAGGGGGTTAATGAAAAACTGTTTTTT. Protein sequence: CASSATQGVNEKLFF.

This chain joins TRBV19 and TRBJ2-1, with a tentative D call TRBD1 (7 bases). The CDR3 spans 12 residues. Germline V CDR1 and CDR2: LNHDA, SQIVND (reference sequence). Trimming stripped 9 bases from V and 15 bases from J, with 21 bases between. CDR3 bases: TGTGCCAGCAGAACTAAACAGGGGAGGCCGTTCTTC. Its translation: CASRTKQGRPFF.